What follows are 32 T cell receptor beta chains derived from one specimen sequenced in a study of T-cell memory formation after mild COVID-19. TCRdb itself ran the 5' RACE reads through MiXCR, one entry per CDR3 protein. The sample comprises around 140,000 distinct CDR3 sequences, approximately 21% of which are singletons, and over 2% rests with the top ten. Material: PBMCs or a T cell subset sorted from them (not recorded which). Every receptor here comes from an adult woman who had mild COVID-19 (a few samples of this study predate the infection). Cell type and time point are not known.

CDR3 bases: TGTGCCAGCAGGAGTTTGGACAGAGCCTACGAGCAGTACTTC. Protein: CASRSLDRAYEQYF. This rearrangement joins TRBV7-2 to TRBJ2-7; possibly TRBD1 for D (6 bases). Deletions cut 6 bases from V and 2 bases from J, with 14 bases between. The germline gives CDR1 SGHTA, CDR2 FQGNSA. The CDR3 consists of 14 residues.

This clonotype was counted ten times or more. A junction end diverges from the germline sequence, so it may reflect a read error. CDR3 residues: CASSLASGPSSYNEQFF. The CDR3 coding sequence is TGTGCTAGCAGCTTAGCTAGCGGGCCGAGCTCCTACAATGAGCAGTTCTTC. The rearrangement joins TRBV7-7 to TRBJ2-1; 8 bases match TRBD2. The CDR3 contains 17 residues. The germline V gene encodes CDR1 SSHAT and CDR2 FNYEAQ (reference sequence).

In this sample, this clonotype turned up a few times. The chain uses TRBV7-9 and TRBJ2-7, with unresolved D. The CDR3 runs to 14 residues. Between the trimmed V and J ends, which lost 5 bases and 3 bases, there was a span of 14 bases. Germline CDR1 SEHNR, CDR2 FQNEAQ (reference sequence). CDR3 sequence: CASSPLSIHYEQYF. The CDR3 DNA reads as TGTGCCAGCAGCCCCCTCTCAATTCACTACGAGCAGTACTTC. Full variable domain (remainder filled in from reference TRBV7-9 and TRBJ2-7): DTGVSQNPRHKITKRGQNVTFRCDPISEHNRLYWYRQTLGQGPEFLTYFQNEAQLEKSRLLSDRFSAERPKGSFSTLEIQRTEQGDSAMYLCASSPLSIHYEQYFGPGTRLTVT.

The chain couples TRBV18 to TRBJ2-1; D perhaps matches TRBD2 (6 bases). Germline V gene data show CDR1 as KGHSH and CDR2 as LQKENI. The V end was cut by 0 bases, the J end by 5 bases, with 17 bases between. The CDR3 has 17 residues. As DNA, the CDR3 is TGTGCCAGCTCACCACCGTCACGCGGGATAGCAAACAATGAGCAGTTCTTC. Protein sequence: CASSPPSRGIANNEQFF.

The J gene is TRBJ2-5, the V gene TRBV7-9; the D gene could be TRBD1 or TRBD2 (5 bases each). V lost 3 bases and J 5 bases, leaving 7 bases between the germline ends. Germline V gene sequence: CDR1 SEHNR, CDR2 FQNEAQ (reference sequence). The CDR3 sequence is 12 residues long. In nucleotides, the CDR3 is TGTGCCAGCAGCTTGGGGACGGAGACCCAGTACTTC. Its translation: CASSLGTETQYF.

This chain links TRBV28 with TRBJ1-1; D possibly corresponds to TRBD1 (5 bases). The germline gives CDR1 MDHEN, CDR2 SYDVKM. Trimming removed 7 bases from V and 0 bases from J, with 18 bases in between. This CDR3 comprises 16 residues. The CDR3, as DNA: TGTGCCAGCAATGCCGGGGGTATGGGGGTGAACACTGAAGCTTTCTTT. It codes for CASNAGGMGVNTEAFF.

The sample holds a few counts of this clonotype. The rearrangement links TRBV21-1 to TRBJ2-1; TRBD2 is the table's D call, not checked against the DNA. TRBV21-1 is classified as a pseudogene. This CDR3 region has 14 residues. The DNA for the CDR3 is TGTGCCAGCTCCGGAGGCAGGGAGGTTGGTGAGCAGTTCTTC. Encoded protein: CASSGGREVGEQFF.

This clonotype appeared a few times. J is TRBJ2-3 and V is TRBV7-2; D remains unclear. The CDR3 extends over 17 amino acids. Germline lookup yields CDR1 SGHTA and CDR2 FQGNSA. The V gene lost 5 bases and the J gene lost 4 bases, with 22 bases spanning the gap. For the CDR3, the DNA is TGTGCCAGCAGCGATTCCCGGCCTTTGCCTTCCCCAGATACGCAGTATTTT. It specifies CASSDSRPLPSPDTQYF.

This clonotype was seen a handful of times. The chain uses TRBV7-2 and TRBJ1-2, with D possibly TRBD1 on 5 matching bases. This CDR3 region has 15 residues. Germline CDR1 SGHTA, CDR2 FQGNSA. Trimming took 1 base from V and 2 from J, leaving 11 bases between them. CDR3 in DNA: TGTGCCAGCAGCTTAGTAGCGGGGCCCAACTATGGCTACACCTTC. This codes for CASSLVAGPNYGYTF. Full variable domain (outside the CDR3, taken from reference TRBV7-2 and TRBJ1-2): GAGVSQSPSNKVTEKGKDVELRCDPISGHTALYWYRQSLGQGLEFLIYFQGNSAPDKSGLPSDRFSAERTGGSVSTLTIQRTQQEDSAVYLCASSLVAGPNYGYTFGSGTRLTVV.

The chain recombines TRBV7-9 with TRBJ1-1; D is unclear. The V gene's germline CDR1 is SEHNR and CDR2 FQNEAQ (reference sequence). This CDR3 has 14 residues. Trimming removed 4 bases at V and 1 base at J, with 10 bases between. The DNA for the CDR3 is TGTGCCAGCAGCTCCCCGGTCCAGAACACTGAAGCTTTCTTT. Amino acid sequence: CASSSPVQNTEAFF.

This chain joins TRBV11-1 and TRBJ2-3; TRBD1 agrees at 8 bases. The germline V gene has CDR1 SGHAT and CDR2 FQDESV (reference sequence). This CDR3 has 15 residues. The V and J ends lost 3 bases and 5 bases, in that order; junction bases with no gene match: 7. CDR3 in DNA: TGTGCCAGCAGCTTCGACAGGGGTCGTGGAGATACGCAGTATTTT. It translates to CASSFDRGRGDTQYF. Complete variable domain (other parts from reference TRBV11-1 and TRBJ2-3): EAEVAQSPRYKITEKSQAVAFWCDPISGHATLYWYRQILGQGPELLVQFQDESVVDDSQLPKDRFSAERLKGVDSTLKIQPAELGDSAMYLCASSFDRGRGDTQYFGPGTRLTVL.

This clonotype is deemed medium-sized (0.01 to 0.1%). This chain joins TRBV20-1 and TRBJ2-4, with unresolved D. The CDR3 has 13 amino acids. V was shortened by 5 bases and J by 8 bases, with 16 bases between the two germline ends. Germline CDR1 and CDR2: DFQATT and SNEGSKA (reference sequence). The CDR3 sequence is CSASYTNADIQYF. The CDR3 DNA sequence: TGCAGTGCTTCCTACACGAACGCGGACATTCAGTACTTC.

The chain carries TRBV20-1 and TRBJ2-1, with D unresolved. The germline gives CDR1 DFQATT, CDR2 SNEGSKA (reference sequence). The V end was cut by 5 bases, the J end by 2 bases, with 13 bases between. The CDR3 has 14 amino acids. This chain's CDR3 is CSAPRPGPYNEQFF. Written as DNA, the CDR3 is TGCAGTGCTCCACGGCCAGGTCCCTACAATGAGCAGTTCTTC.

A few counts support this clonotype. The chain uses TRBV7-2 and TRBJ2-7; D is uncertain. This CDR3 has 12 amino acids. V was cut by 2 bases and J by 7 bases, with 9 bases left in between. Germline CDR1 is SGHTA and CDR2 is FQGNSA. CDR3 in amino acids: CASSLIPWEQYF. The CDR3 DNA is TGTGCCAGCAGCTTAATCCCCTGGGAGCAGTACTTC.

This clonotype was seen only a few times. The V call is TRBV21-1, the J call TRBJ2-7; no check of the table's D call, TRBD1, against the DNA was made. TRBV21-1 is flagged as a pseudogene. CDR3 length: 13 amino acids. The CDR3 DNA is TGTGCCAGCAGCCGGCCCCCAACTCGCGAGCAGTACTTC. Amino acid sequence: CASSRPPTREQYF.

This clonotype was picked up a small number of times. This chain links TRBV5-4 with TRBJ2-4; possibly TRBD1 for D (6 bases). Trimming cost V 2 bases and J 7 bases, with 13 bases left between them. Germline values: CDR1 SGHNT, CDR2 YYREEE (reference sequence). CDR3 size: 14 residues. The chain's CDR3 is CASSLTGRSNIQYF. The CDR3 DNA is TGTGCCAGCAGCTTAACAGGGCGGTCGAACATTCAGTACTTC.

This clonotype appeared a few times. CDR3 sequence: CASSSYLTGYNSPLHF. CDR3 in DNA: TGTGCCAGCAGTTCCTACTTGACAGGGTACAATTCACCCCTCCACTTT. The chain is built from TRBV6-5 and TRBJ1-6; TRBD1 aligns across 7 bases. The V gene's germline CDR1 is MNHEY and CDR2 SVGAGI. CDR3 length: 16 amino acids. V shed 4 bases, J shed 7 bases, and the junction held 10 bases outside the gene matches.

The chain combines TRBV6-2 or TRBV6-3 with TRBJ1-5; 7 positions agree with TRBD1. The CDR3 runs to 15 residues. Trimming removed 2 bases from V and 2 bases from J; junction bases left unmatched: 3. The germline CDR1 and CDR2 sequences are MNHEY and SVGEGT. As DNA, the CDR3 is TGTGCCAGCAGTTACGGCGGGACAGGCAATCAGCCCCAGCATTTT. Translation gives CASSYGGTGNQPQHF.

The gene calls are TRBV12-3 or TRBV12-4 and TRBJ2-3, with D perhaps matching TRBD2 (5 bases). V was trimmed by 5 bases and J by 0 bases, leaving 12 bases between them. The CDR3 contains 15 residues. In DNA form, the CDR3 reads TGTGCCAGCAGTCTGGGGAGCCCTAGCACAGATACGCAGTATTTT. This codes for CASSLGSPSTDTQYF.

This clonotype was observed a handful of times. The chain links TRBV12-3 or TRBV12-4 to TRBJ2-7; D gene uncertain. The CDR3 contains 16 residues. Trimming took 3 bases from V and 0 from J, leaving 15 bases between them. The CDR3 here is CASSFPPLRSSYEQYF. Here the CDR3 DNA reads TGTGCCAGCAGTTTCCCTCCCCTTAGAAGCTCCTACGAGCAGTACTTC.

The chain links TRBV5-1 to TRBJ1-1, with TRBD1 matching over 8 bases. Germline lookup yields CDR1 SGHRS and CDR2 YFSETQ. The CDR3 consists of 15 residues. V was pared by 3 bases and J by 4 bases, with 8 bases of the junction left unmatched. The CDR3 sequence: CASSSADRGATEAFF. Here the CDR3 DNA reads TGCGCCAGCAGCTCCGCTGACAGGGGCGCCACTGAAGCTTTCTTT.

This clonotype was counted a few times. The chain employs TRBV7-2 and TRBJ2-1; D call uncertain. CDR3 length: 14 residues. The germline gives CDR1 SGHTA, CDR2 FQGNSA. Trimming took 5 bases from V and 7 from J, leaving 15 bases between them. The CDR3 nucleotides are TGTGCCAGCAGCGACGAACCGGGTAGAAATGAGCAGTTCTTC. The encoded protein is CASSDEPGRNEQFF.

The V gene is TRBV24-1, the J gene TRBJ1-2; tentatively, D is TRBD1 (6 bases). Germline CDR1 and CDR2: KGHDR and SFDVKD. V was shortened by 0 bases and J by 13 bases, with 11 bases between the two germline ends. The CDR3 runs 12 residues. The chain's CDR3 is CATSDLGGSFTF. As DNA, the CDR3 is TGTGCCACCAGTGATTTGGGGGGCAGTTTCACCTTC.

The rearrangement joins TRBV7-2 to TRBJ2-5; D might be TRBD1 or TRBD2, each matching 6 bases. CDR1 is SGHTA, CDR2 FQGNSA, per germline. The CDR3 length is 15 residues. Trimming cost V 7 bases and J 0 bases, with 15 bases left between them. The CDR3 loop is CASTPRRGYQETQYF. The DNA for the CDR3 is TGTGCCAGCACCCCCCGGAGGGGGTACCAAGAGACCCAGTACTTC.

In this sample, this clonotype turned up a few times. The CDR3 sequence is CSVGRDSNQPQHF. The CDR3, as DNA: TGCAGCGTTGGACGGGATAGCAATCAGCCCCAGCATTTT. The chain uses TRBV29-1 and TRBJ1-5, with no clear D. Trimming pared 4 bases from V and 0 bases from J, leaving 7 bases between. Germline V gene lookup returns CDR1 SQVTM and CDR2 ANQGSEA. CDR3 length: 13 amino acids.

This clonotype was counted only a few times. The DNA for the CDR3 is TGTGCCAGCTCACCACAGGGAGGCCGATTGGATACGCAGTATTTT. It yields the protein CASSPQGGRLDTQYF. This rearrangement joins TRBV18 to TRBJ2-3; tentatively, D is TRBD2 (6 bases). Between the trimmed V and J ends, which lost 1 base and 6 bases, there was a span of 14 bases. This CDR3 spans 15 amino acids. CDR1 is KGHSH, CDR2 LQKENI, per germline.

This chain links TRBV4-1 with TRBJ1-2; D may be TRBD1 (5 bases). The V gene's germline CDR1 is MGHRA and CDR2 YSYEKL. V lost 1 base and J lost 4, with 19 bases in between. CDR3 size: 17 residues. CDR3 protein: CASSQGSPKGKPYGYTF. In DNA form, the CDR3 reads TGCGCCAGCAGCCAAGGCTCCCCTAAGGGGAAGCCCTATGGCTACACCTTC.

This clonotype was detected only a few times. The CDR3 DNA follows: TGTGCCAGCAGCCCTGTGCGACTAGCGGGAGTAAGGAATGAGCAGTTCTTC. Amino acids: CASSPVRLAGVRNEQFF. This chain links TRBV11-2 with TRBJ2-1; 12 positions match TRBD2. Germline V gene sequence: CDR1 SGHAT, CDR2 FQNNGV. The V segment lost 5 bases and the J segment 7 bases; nucleotides outside the gene matches: 12. The CDR3 has 17 amino acids.

The CDR3 here is CASSSTGLNTEAFF. CDR3 in DNA: TGTGCCAGCAGCTCGACAGGCCTGAACACTGAAGCTTTCTTT. The rearrangement joins TRBV6-5 to TRBJ1-1, with TRBD1 as a possible D gene (6 bases). The V and J ends lost 6 bases and 0 bases respectively, with 11 bases between them. In germline, CDR1 is MNHEY, CDR2 SVGAGI. The CDR3 consists of 14 residues.

The V gene is TRBV9, the J gene TRBJ1-5; D remains ambiguous. Germline V lookup: CDR1 SGDLS, CDR2 YYNGEE. The CDR3 is made up of 14 amino acids. The V and J ends lost 0 bases and 7 bases respectively, with 11 bases between them. CDR3 loop: CASSVDGSGQPQHF. The CDR3 nucleotides read TGTGCCAGCAGCGTAGATGGGTCGGGGCAGCCCCAGCATTTT. The full variable domain, with the rest looked up from reference TRBV9 and TRBJ1-5, is DSGVTQTPKHLITATGQRVTLRCSPRSGDLSVYWYQQSLDQGLQFLIQYYNGEERAKGNILERFSAQQFPDLHSELNLSSLELGDSALYFCASSVDGSGQPQHFGDGTRLSIL.

This clonotype was seen a handful of times. The chain has TRBV12-3 or TRBV12-4 and TRBJ2-1, with 12 nucleotides matching TRBD2. V shed 6 bases, J shed 7 bases, and the junction held 7 bases outside the gene matches. The CDR3 sequence is 15 residues long. The CDR3 spells CASSLAGGPRNEQFF. The CDR3 DNA is TGTGCCAGCAGCCTAGCGGGGGGGCCGCGGAATGAGCAGTTCTTC.

CDR3 DNA: TGTGCCAGCAGCTTCGGCCACGGGGGCTACGAGCAGTACTTC. This gives the protein CASSFGHGGYEQYF. The chain has TRBV7-8 and TRBJ2-7; a possible D gene is TRBD2 (6 bases). The CDR3 is 14 amino acids. CDR1 is SGHVS, CDR2 FQNEAQ, per germline. The V and J ends lost 3 bases and 3 bases respectively, with 12 bases between them.